The present entry profiles one T cell receptor (beta chain) with its context. V was clipped by 1 base and J by 5 bases; unmatched bases: 10. Germline V lookup: CDR1 LGHDT, CDR2 YNNKEL (reference sequence). This CDR3 comprises 16 residues. The sample comes from a study of blood T cell repertoires in COVID-19. Looking at the study overall: The United States, Italy and Spain were the sources of the acute and convalescent COVID-19 samples. In each case, the material was cDNA or gDNA derived from T cells, B-cell-depleted T cells, or PBMCs.

In the source study's methods: Reference gene primers were amplified, and this amplification served to estimate nucleated cell counts. The data were produced by immunoSEQ multiplex PCR, yet TCRdb's version contains in-frame clones alone and is incomplete. V and J calls plus clone size are reproduced from that table; the DNA served to infer D and trimming. The table includes some 380,000 clones, nearly 90% detected once. The sample was peripheral blood. The TCR was taken from a man in his late teens or twenties with active or convalescent COVID-19. This chain uses TRBV3-1 (or the pseudogene TRBV3-2) with TRBJ2-5, with 7 bases identical to TRBD2. In DNA, the CDR3 is TGTGCCAGCAGCCAAGTCGTGGGTTCAGCGGGGGAGACCCAGTACTTC. Its translation is CASSQVVGSAGETQYF.